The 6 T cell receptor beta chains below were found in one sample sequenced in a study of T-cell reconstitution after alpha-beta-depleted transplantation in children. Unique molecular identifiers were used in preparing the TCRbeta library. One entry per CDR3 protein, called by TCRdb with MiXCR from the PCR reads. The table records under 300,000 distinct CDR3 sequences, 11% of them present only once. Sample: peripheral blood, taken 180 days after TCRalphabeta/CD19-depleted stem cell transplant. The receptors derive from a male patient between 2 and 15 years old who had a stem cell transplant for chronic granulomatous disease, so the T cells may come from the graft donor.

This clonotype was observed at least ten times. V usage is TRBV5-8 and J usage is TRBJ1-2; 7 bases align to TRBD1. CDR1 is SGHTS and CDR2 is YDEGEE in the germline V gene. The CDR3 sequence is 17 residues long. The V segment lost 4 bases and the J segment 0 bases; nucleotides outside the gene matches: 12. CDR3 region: CASSKRPSRGANYGYTF. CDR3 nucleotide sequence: TGTGCCAGCAGCAAGCGACCAAGCAGGGGGGCTAACTATGGCTACACCTTC.

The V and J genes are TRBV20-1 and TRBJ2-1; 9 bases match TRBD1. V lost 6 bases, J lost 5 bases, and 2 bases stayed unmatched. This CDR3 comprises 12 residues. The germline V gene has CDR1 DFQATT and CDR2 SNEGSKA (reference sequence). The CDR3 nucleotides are TGCAGTGCCCACAGGGGGCACAATGAGCAGTTCTTC. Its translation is CSAHRGHNEQFF.

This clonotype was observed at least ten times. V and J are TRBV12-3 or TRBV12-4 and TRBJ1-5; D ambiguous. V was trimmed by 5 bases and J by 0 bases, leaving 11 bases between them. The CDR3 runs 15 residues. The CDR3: CASSLGRASNQPQHF. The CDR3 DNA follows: TGTGCCAGCAGTCTTGGCAGAGCTAGCAATCAGCCCCAGCATTTT.

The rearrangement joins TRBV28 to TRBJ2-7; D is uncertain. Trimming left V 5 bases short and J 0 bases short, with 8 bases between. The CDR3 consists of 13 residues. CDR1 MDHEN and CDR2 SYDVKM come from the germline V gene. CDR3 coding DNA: TGTGCCAGCAGTCCCCCTCACTCCTACGAGCAGTACTTC. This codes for CASSPPHSYEQYF.

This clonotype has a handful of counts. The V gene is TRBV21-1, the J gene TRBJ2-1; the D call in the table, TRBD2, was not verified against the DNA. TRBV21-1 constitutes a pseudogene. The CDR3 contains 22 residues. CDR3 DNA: TGTGCCAGCAGCAAATGGGGTCTGAGCGGGAGGGCCTTACCGATCTCCTACAATGAGCAGTTCTTC. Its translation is CASSKWGLSGRALPISYNEQFF.

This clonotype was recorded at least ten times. DNA of the CDR3: TGTGCCATCAGTGAGGGAGACAGGGGGTACCACAATGAGCAGTTCTTC. Translated, it gives CAISEGDRGYHNEQFF. This chain connects TRBV10-3 to TRBJ2-1, with 9 bases that match TRBD1. The V and J ends lost 2 bases and 5 bases, in that order; junction bases with no gene match: 7. The germline CDR1 and CDR2 sequences are ENHRY and SYGVKD. This CDR3 contains 16 residues.